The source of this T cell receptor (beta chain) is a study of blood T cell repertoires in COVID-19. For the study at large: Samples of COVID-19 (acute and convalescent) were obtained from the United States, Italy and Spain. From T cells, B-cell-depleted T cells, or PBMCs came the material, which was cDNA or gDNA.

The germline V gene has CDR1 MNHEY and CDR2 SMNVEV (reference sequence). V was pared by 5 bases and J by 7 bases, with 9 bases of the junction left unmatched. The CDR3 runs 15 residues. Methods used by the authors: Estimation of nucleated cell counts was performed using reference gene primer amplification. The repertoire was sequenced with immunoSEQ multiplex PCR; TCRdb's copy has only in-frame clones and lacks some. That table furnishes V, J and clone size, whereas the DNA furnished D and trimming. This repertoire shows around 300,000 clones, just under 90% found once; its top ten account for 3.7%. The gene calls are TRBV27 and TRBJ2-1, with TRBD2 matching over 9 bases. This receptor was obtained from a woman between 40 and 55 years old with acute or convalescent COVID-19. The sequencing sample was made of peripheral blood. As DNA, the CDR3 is TGTGCCAGCAGTCCGACTAGCGGATCTCCAAATGAGCAGTTCTTC. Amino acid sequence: CASSPTSGSPNEQFF.